This T cell receptor (beta chain) came from a study of blood T cells in healthy people across ages (dated by TCRdb to the mid-2010s). A note on the overall study: Template switching captured roughly one uniquely barcoded TCR beta cDNA molecule per two T cells in model experiments. The study analyzed two additional independent replicas of 1 million unique cDNA reads from the same blood draw for two donors, one aged 18 to 30 and one aged 80 or older. Using deep sequencing normalized with unique cDNA molecular identifiers, the study measured how TCR beta repertoire diversity changes with age. Four age groups were formed from the donors: young (average about 16 years), middle-aged (roughly 38), aged (about 68) and long-lived (about 80).

Trimming leaves V shorter by 3 bases and J shorter by 4 bases, with the junction holding 6 bases beyond the gene matches. CDR1 ENHRY and CDR2 SYGVKD were looked up in the germline V gene. The CDR3 numbers 15 residues from cysteine through phenylalanine. The kept DNA is CDR3 alone, 45 bases in frame from the first base. Broader findings and caveats from the paper: Conclusive comparison of naive and antigen-experienced compartments was prevented by the profiling of bulk unsorted PBMCs. Estimates of total diversity based on one million sequenced T cells were considered lower bounds and underestimates. The percentage of naive T cells measured by flow cytometry correlated strongly with observed TCR beta diversity. Observed TCR beta diversity per million T cells fell roughly linearly with age, and a significant reduction was already apparent by age around 36. Compared with the aged group, the long-lived group had more naive CD4+ T cells, fewer expanded clones and increased TCR diversity, suggesting age selection. The CMV infection status of donors was not known, potentially confounding age-related changes in expanded clonotypes.

Of note for this clonotype: Its binding antigen is unknown. Base qualities are not recorded, but no much larger clone differs from it by a single base.

The 35 to 40 donors, aged about 6 to 100 years, were systemically healthy Caucasian individuals from Russia. Around 10 milliliters of peripheral blood were drawn from each donor into EDTA-treated Vacutainer tubes. Ficoll-Paque density-gradient centrifugation was used to isolate PBMCs, with at least 7 million per sample. Total RNA was extracted from PBMCs with Trizol reagent, with at least 6 micrograms obtained per sample. Naive CD45RAhigh/CD27high T cell percentages were measured by flow cytometry on a PBMC aliquot from every donor. The library was prepared using 5' RACE. TCRdb names Illumina HiSeq 2500 as the instrument used. The second PCR ran for about 7 to 11 cycles and used a J-beta primer mix along with a sample-barcoded 5' primer. A unique molecular identifier was introduced onto each TCR beta cDNA molecule by a template-switch 5' adaptor carrying 12 random nucleotides. Each sample yielded at least 2.5 million CDR3-containing paired-end reads. The Mint cDNA synthesis kit, primed by a TRBC-specific oligonucleotide, was used to synthesize first-strand cDNA from all RNA. Following uracil-DNA glycosylase treatment, a first 18-cycle PCR with universal primers M1SS and BC2_uni_R was performed on all cDNA. On the study's bioinformatics: Normalization of each sample was performed by random selection of 1 million high-quality reads, each carrying a distinct molecular identifier. Instead of being binned into consensus sequences, reads with shared molecular identifiers were discarded. CDR3 identification, clonotype clustering and error correction used MiTCR with a Q25 quality threshold and the strictest error-elimination algorithm. A nonparametric unseen species model with Euler transformation was used to estimate a lower bound on total TCR beta diversity. TCRdb ran its own pipeline on the public reads, namely fastp trimming at Q25 and MiXCR clone calling, and kept in-frame beta chains. A single entry per CDR3 protein holds the most common genes and DNA from its merged rows. TCRdb's processing, not the authors', yielded these V and J calls. A total of over 500,000 distinct CDR3 sequences appear in this sample, roughly a quarter of them only once. The ten largest clonotypes hold approximately 3.7% of the sample.

This sample also belongs to another study, concerning T cells of mothers and their children. The second publication reports: The donors were nine systemically healthy Caucasian individuals, made up of three mothers and their six children. cDNA synthesis used all of the extracted RNA, with about 1.5 ug of RNA in each 15 ul reaction. In the second PCR, the M1S primer added sample barcodes and 2-4 random nucleotides. More than 8.5 million TCR beta CDR3 reads were obtained from each mother, and some 3 million reads were obtained from each child. In both related and unrelated pairs, thymic selection shapes the output of TCR recombination in a similar way, with inherited differences having only a minor effect. Normalized repertoire overlap was always found to be slightly, but never significantly, higher in related mother-child pairs than in unrelated mother-child pairs. No persistent microchimeric T cell clones were found, with a detection sensitivity of approximately 95 clones per million clonotypes. In the study, deep NGS was used to compare the TCR beta repertoires of mothers and children, and features distinguishing related mother-child pairs from unrelated individuals were sought. On average, the children were approximately 11 +/- 4 years old, while the mothers were about 38 +/- 4 years old. Libraries were sequenced on Illumina HiSeq 2000 with 100+100 nt paired-end reads after adapter ligation with NEBNext reagents. To prevent cross-contamination, the mother and child libraries were prepared one month apart and sequenced in separate runs. For each donor, between about 500,000 and 2,000,000 distinct TCR beta clonotypes were identified. Naive TCR beta clonotypes were estimated from low-frequency clonotypes matched to each donor's FACS-determined naive share, without sorting.

The rearranged chain carries TRBV10-3 and TRBJ2-1; TRBD2 lines up with 7 middle nucleotides. This sequence originates from a boy aged 2 to 10 in good health. The sample comprised blood. The CDR3 amino acid sequence is: CAISEEGGVYNEQFF. The DNA sequence reads TGTGCCATCAGTGAAGAGGGAGGGGTGTACAATGAGCAGTTCTTC.